What follows are 26 T cell receptor beta chains derived from one specimen sequenced in a study of human T cells and chemical hapten exposure. One entry per CDR3 protein results from TCRdb running MiXCR on the RACE reads. The table lists about 90,000 distinct CDR3 sequences, about 10% of them singletons, with about 2.4% in the top ten. The time point was: patch test 1, 2 weeks after DPC sensitization. Sample treatment: therapeutic diphenylcyclopropenone sensitization with weekly scalp DPC. The input for sequencing was whole blood, taken in connection with sensitization to the hapten diphenylcyclopropenone (DPC). All receptors come from a man in his forties with alopecia areata. Some clones in this sample may be carry-over from other donors' samples.

J is TRBJ2-3 and V is TRBV20-1; a weak D match, TRBD2 (5 bases). The germline CDR1 and CDR2 sequences are DFQATT and SNEGSKA (reference sequence). CDR3 length equals 15 residues. The ends were cut back, 0 bases at V and 2 bases at J, with 12 bases in the middle. CDR3 residues: CSARDGLHYTDTQYF. DNA of the CDR3: TGCAGTGCTAGAGATGGACTCCATTACACAGATACGCAGTATTTT.

This clonotype was observed a few times. The chain employs TRBV12-3 or TRBV12-4 and TRBJ2-7, with D possibly TRBD1 on 5 matching bases. The CDR3 is 15 amino acids. With 1 base removed from V and 0 bases from J, the gap between germline ends came to 10 bases. The CDR3 reads CASSLGQGYSYEQYV. CDR3 in DNA: TGTGCCAGCAGTTTAGGCCAGGGTTACTCCTACGAGCAGTACGTC.

This clonotype was counted a few times. This rearrangement joins TRBV7-2 to TRBJ2-1; 7 bases match TRBD2. Germline V gene sequence: CDR1 SGHTA, CDR2 FQGNSA. The length of the CDR3 is 14 residues. The J segment lost 7 bases and the V segment lost 1 base, leaving 4 bases of the junction unmatched. CDR3 in DNA: TGTGCCAGCAGCTTAGGTCCAGCGGGGAATGAGCAGTTCTTC. It encodes CASSLGPAGNEQFF.

The sample holds many counts of this clonotype. This chain uses TRBV2 with TRBJ1-4; D is perhaps TRBD1 (5 bases). The V end was cut by 6 bases, the J end by 1 base, with 9 bases between. There are 14 residues in the CDR3. Germline values: CDR1 SNHLY, CDR2 FYNNEI. The CDR3 DNA sequence: TGTGCCAGCAGCATGGGACTAACTAATGAAAAACTGTTTTTT. It is translated as CASSMGLTNEKLFF.

This clonotype showed up just a few times. This chain joins TRBV18 and TRBJ2-6; tentatively, D is TRBD1 or TRBD2 (6 bases each). There are 17 residues in the CDR3. V shed 2 bases and J shed 8 bases, with 19 bases lying between them. The germline gives CDR1 KGHSH, CDR2 LQKENI. The CDR3 sequence is CASSPYSGGVGSNVLTF. The CDR3, as DNA: TGTGCCAGCTCACCATATTCCGGGGGCGTGGGCTCCAACGTCCTGACTTTC.

CDR3 protein: CASGLSQREDGITGELFF. CDR3 DNA: TGTGCCAGCGGCCTATCCCAGCGGGAGGATGGAATAACCGGGGAGCTGTTTTTT. The rearrangement links TRBV9 to TRBJ2-2; 9 positions match TRBD2. Germline loops: CDR1 SGDLS, CDR2 YYNGEE. Germline trimming cut 7 bases from V and 5 bases from J; bases unmatched to any gene: 18. The length of the CDR3 is 18 residues.

This clonotype came up a few times. The chain employs TRBV29-1 and TRBJ2-7, with TRBD2 matching over 10 bases. The J segment lost 4 bases and the V segment lost 1 base, leaving 4 bases of the junction unmatched. This CDR3 has 14 amino acids. The germline CDR1 and CDR2 sequences are SQVTM and ANQGSEA. The CDR3 sequence is CSVEGLAGRYEQYF. In DNA, the CDR3 is TGCAGCGTTGAAGGACTAGCGGGCCGATACGAGCAGTACTTC.

This clonotype was seen a handful of times. The chain links TRBV7-2 to TRBJ1-4; the D is unclear. Germline V CDR1 and CDR2: SGHTA, FQGNSA. The V end was cut by 2 bases, the J end by 3 bases, with 7 bases between. The CDR3 is 14 amino acids. The CDR3 sequence is CASSLMGSNEKLFF. CDR3 DNA sequence: TGTGCCAGCAGCTTAATGGGATCTAATGAAAAACTGTTTTTT.

This clonotype was seen only a few times. This chain uses TRBV24-1 with TRBJ2-2; D unresolved. V was clipped by 11 bases and J by 7 bases, with 13 bases between them. CDR1 KGHDR and CDR2 SFDVKD come from the germline V gene. The CDR3 runs to 12 residues. Written as DNA, the CDR3 is TGTGCCATCGGGCAGCACGACGGGGAGCTGTTTTTT. Translating it yields CAIGQHDGELFF.

The chain combines TRBV20-1 with TRBJ1-4; no clear D. With 6 bases removed from V and 5 bases from J, the gap between germline ends came to 16 bases. The V gene's germline CDR1 is DFQATT and CDR2 SNEGSKA (reference sequence). This CDR3 is built from 14 residues. The chain's CDR3 is CSATPGGKNEKLFF. The CDR3 coding sequence is TGCAGTGCAACCCCCGGCGGCAAGAATGAAAAACTGTTTTTT.

This clonotype was counted at least ten times. The chain employs TRBV21-1 and TRBJ1-2; the table's TRBD1 call for D was not verified on the DNA. TRBV21-1 constitutes a pseudogene. This CDR3 has 21 amino acids. The CDR3 nucleotides are TGTGCCAGCCGGACGGGCCGGTGGGGGCCGGTTCCCCGACTAATGGACTATGGCTACACCTTC. It translates to CASRTGRWGPVPRLMDYGYTF.

The chain combines TRBV4-2 with TRBJ2-1; weak D call: TRBD1 (5 bases). This CDR3 is built from 16 residues. Germline CDR1 LGHNA, CDR2 YNFKEQ. V lost 0 bases, J lost 0 bases, and 9 bases lay in between. This CDR3 reads CASSQEAGFSYNEQFF. The CDR3 DNA follows: TGTGCCAGCAGCCAAGAGGCAGGGTTCTCCTACAATGAGCAGTTCTTC.

This clonotype was observed many times. The chain joins TRBV7-9 to TRBJ2-1; 8 nucleotides line up with TRBD2. Germline CDR1 is SEHNR and CDR2 is FQNEAQ (reference sequence). V trimming: 2 bases; J trimming: 4 bases; junction bases outside the gene matches: 7. The CDR3 runs 16 residues. In nucleotides, the CDR3 is TGTGCCAGCAGCTTAAGCGGGGGACTAGGTTACAATGAGCAGTTCTTC. Protein sequence: CASSLSGGLGYNEQFF.

This clonotype showed up just a few times. The chain combines TRBV6-2 or TRBV6-3 with TRBJ2-1; possibly TRBD1 for D (6 bases). This CDR3 contains 12 residues. V was cut by 5 bases and J by 8 bases, with 10 bases left in between. Germline V CDR1 and CDR2: MNHEY, SVGEGT. Here the CDR3 reads CASSKQGYEQFF. DNA for the CDR3: TGTGCCAGCAGTAAACAGGGTTATGAGCAGTTCTTC.

The chain joins TRBV19 to TRBJ1-5; D remains unclear. V was shortened by 3 bases and J by 0 bases, with 9 bases between the two germline ends. The CDR3 has 15 residues. Germline lookup yields CDR1 LNHDA and CDR2 SQIVND (reference sequence). The CDR3 protein is CASSIGSYSNQPQHF. The DNA for the CDR3 is TGTGCCAGTAGTATTGGGTCCTATAGCAATCAGCCCCAGCATTTT.

The chain uses TRBV15 and TRBJ2-7, with no clear D. The germline V gene encodes CDR1 LNHNV and CDR2 YYDKDF (reference sequence). The CDR3 length is 15 residues. V lost 0 bases to trimming and J lost 0 bases, with 9 bases between them. The CDR3: CATSREVSGSYEQYV. The DNA of the CDR3 is TGTGCCACCAGCAGAGAAGTCTCCGGCTCCTACGAGCAGTACGTC.

The genes are TRBV27 and TRBJ2-3, with 8 bases lining up with TRBD1. There are 15 residues in the CDR3. The J segment lost 3 bases and the V segment lost 6 bases, leaving 8 bases of the junction unmatched. Per germline, CDR1 MNHEY and CDR2 SMNVEV (reference sequence). CDR3 nucleotides: TGTGCCAGCAGAACGGACAGGGTAATAACAGATACGCAGTATTTT. It specifies CASRTDRVITDTQYF.

The V call is TRBV19, the J call TRBJ2-3; 15 nucleotides line up with TRBD2. This CDR3 has 17 residues. V trimming: 5 bases; J trimming: 4 bases; junction bases outside the gene matches: 7. Germline-derived CDR1 and CDR2 are LNHDA and SQIVND (reference sequence). The CDR3 sequence is CASSGTGTSGRSDTQYF. DNA for the CDR3: TGTGCCAGTAGTGGGACCGGGACTAGCGGGAGGTCAGATACGCAGTATTTT.

In this sample, this clonotype turned up a few times. The chain recombines TRBV7-6 with TRBJ2-7; D gene unclear. CDR3 length: 9 amino acids. The germline V gene encodes CDR1 SGHVS and CDR2 FNYEAQ. The CDR3 coding sequence is TGTGCGAAGCCCGGCGAGCAGTACGTC. It yields the protein CAKPGEQYV.

In this sample, this clonotype turned up a few times. CDR3 sequence reads: CSAGARGDEKLFF. As DNA, the CDR3 is TGCAGTGCTGGAGCCAGGGGGGACGAAAAACTGTTTTTT. This chain connects TRBV20-1 to TRBJ1-4; 7 bases are shared with TRBD1. The J segment lost 8 bases and the V segment lost 5 bases, leaving 8 bases of the junction unmatched. Germline V lookup: CDR1 DFQATT, CDR2 SNEGSKA (reference sequence). The CDR3 runs 13 residues.

This clonotype has at least ten counts. The genes are TRBV6-1 and TRBJ1-6; D may be TRBD1 (5 bases). This CDR3 comprises 15 residues. Trimming shortened V by 10 bases and J by 8 bases, and 21 bases separated the two germline ends. Germline V lookup: CDR1 MNHNS, CDR2 SASEGT. The CDR3 here is CAITQGPNSDSPLHF. The CDR3 DNA is TGTGCCATTACCCAGGGACCCAACTCCGATTCACCCCTCCACTTT.

This clonotype has a handful of counts. At one boundary the junction diverges from the germline segment, which might be a read error. The chain is built from TRBV29-1 and TRBJ2-3; 10 positions agree with TRBD2. Germline lookup yields CDR1 SQVTM and CDR2 ANQGSEA. This CDR3 region has 14 residues. In nucleotides, the CDR3 is TGCAGCGTGGAAGGACTAGCGGACACAGATACGCAGTATTTT. The encoded protein is CSVEGLADTDTQYF.

This clonotype has only a few counts. The V gene is TRBV4-3, the J gene TRBJ2-3, with D perhaps matching TRBD2 (6 bases). This CDR3 is built from 14 residues. Germline assignment: CDR1 LGHNA and CDR2 YSLEER. The V end lost 4 bases, the J end lost 4 bases, and 12 bases lay between the germline ends. The CDR3 here is CASSPDPGADTQYF. As DNA, the CDR3 is TGCGCCAGCAGCCCGGACCCGGGGGCAGATACGCAGTATTTT.

The sample holds a few counts of this clonotype. CDR3 bases: TGCGCCAGCAGCGGCAGGGGGTCGAGAGGAAACACCATATATTTT. Translated, it gives CASSGRGSRGNTIYF. The rearrangement links TRBV4-1 to TRBJ1-3; 7 bases line up with TRBD1. The CDR3 consists of 15 residues. V lost 5 bases, J lost 4 bases, and 8 bases stayed unmatched. The germline CDR1 and CDR2 sequences are MGHRA and YSYEKL.

This clonotype has a handful of counts. The rearrangement joins TRBV29-1 to TRBJ2-1; 7 nucleotides match TRBD1. CDR1 SQVTM and CDR2 ANQGSEA come from the germline V gene. The V and J ends lost 4 bases and 3 bases, in that order; junction bases with no gene match: 3. CDR3 length: 13 residues. The CDR3 is CSVAPGGYNEQFF. The CDR3 region has the DNA TGCAGCGTTGCCCCAGGGGGCTACAATGAGCAGTTCTTC.

There are many counts of this clonotype. The V gene is TRBV28, the J gene TRBJ2-7, with 10 nucleotides matching TRBD2. With 6 bases clipped from V and 3 bases from J, the junction kept 17 bases outside the gene matches. CDR1 MDHEN and CDR2 SYDVKM come from the germline V gene. The CDR3 sequence is 18 residues long. The DNA of the CDR3 is TGTGCCAGCAGCTCGGCCCAAGATCTAGCGGGAGCCTTCTACGAGCAGTACGTC. Encoded protein: CASSSAQDLAGAFYEQYV.